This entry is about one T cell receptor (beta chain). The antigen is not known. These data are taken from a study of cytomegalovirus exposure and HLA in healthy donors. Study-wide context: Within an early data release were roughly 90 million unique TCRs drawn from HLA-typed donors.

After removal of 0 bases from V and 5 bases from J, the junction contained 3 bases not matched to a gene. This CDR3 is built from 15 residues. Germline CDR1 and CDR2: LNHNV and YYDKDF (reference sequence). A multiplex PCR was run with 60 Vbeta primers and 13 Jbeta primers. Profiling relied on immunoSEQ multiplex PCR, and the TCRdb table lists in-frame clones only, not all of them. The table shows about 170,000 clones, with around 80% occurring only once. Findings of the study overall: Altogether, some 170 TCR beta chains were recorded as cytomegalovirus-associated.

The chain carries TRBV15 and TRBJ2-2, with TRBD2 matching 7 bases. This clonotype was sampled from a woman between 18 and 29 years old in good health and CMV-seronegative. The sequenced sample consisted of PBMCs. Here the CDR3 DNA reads TGTGCCACCAGCAGAGAGGGAGGGTCTACCGGGGAGCTGTTTTTT. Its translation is CATSREGGSTGELFF.